The next 30 T cell receptor beta chains were all read from a single sample in a study of blood T cell repertoires in COVID-19. TCRdb's copy holds only in-frame clones and misses some; the assay was immunoSEQ multiplex PCR. The sample yields approximately 200,000 clones, 75% to 85% seen once. The sample consisted of peripheral blood. Receptors originate from a woman aged 45-60 years with acute or convalescent COVID-19.

The rearrangement joins TRBV21-1 to TRBJ1-3; the table calls TRBD1, which could not be checked here. TRBV21-1 counts as a pseudogene. The CDR3 is 19 residues long. This chain's CDR3 is CASSRPGHFEVEFGNTIYF. The CDR3 DNA follows: TGTGCCAGCAGCAGACCGGGACACTTTGAGGTGGAGTTTGGAAACACCATATATTTT.

This clone was counted only a few times. The chain joins TRBV18 to TRBJ2-5; 9 nucleotides match TRBD1. V gave up 3 bases and J gave up 5 bases; unmatched junction bases: 4. Germline lookup yields CDR1 KGHSH and CDR2 LQKENI. The CDR3 loop spans 14 amino acids. CDR3 region: CASSPRQGVETQYF. The CDR3 DNA is TGTGCCAGCTCACCCCGACAGGGGGTGGAGACCCAGTACTTC.

This chain links TRBV4-1 with TRBJ2-1; TRBD1 matches 8 bases. The length of the CDR3 is 16 residues. The V segment lost 3 bases and the J segment 12 bases; nucleotides outside the gene matches: 16. Per the germline V gene, CDR1 is MGHRA and CDR2 is YSYEKL. The DNA for the CDR3 is TGCGCCAGCAGCCAGACAGGACAGGGCGATTACAAGGGGCAGTTCTTC. Its translation: CASSQTGQGDYKGQFF.

The V and J genes are TRBV5-1 and TRBJ2-3; TRBD1 is a possible D gene (6 bases). CDR1 and CDR2 from the germline V gene are SGHRS and YFSETQ. V was clipped by 0 bases and J by 5 bases, with 10 bases between them. The CDR3 contains 14 residues. The chain's CDR3 is CASSLAAGVDTQYF. The CDR3 region has the DNA TGCGCCAGCAGCTTGGCGGCAGGGGTAGATACGCAGTATTTT. Combining the CDR3 with reference TRBV5-1 and TRBJ2-3 gives the whole variable domain KAGVTQTPRYLIKTRGQQVTLSCSPISGHRSVSWYQQTPGQGLQFLFEYFSETQRNKGNFPGRFSGRQFSNSRSEMNVSTLELGDSALYLCASSLAAGVDTQYFGPGTRLTVL.

The CDR3 region is CASSLQPGQDTEAFF. In DNA form, the CDR3 reads TGTGCCAGCAGCCTCCAGCCGGGACAGGACACTGAAGCTTTCTTT. The genes are TRBV4-2 and TRBJ1-1; 8 positions match TRBD1. CDR3 length: 15 residues. Trimming cost V 4 bases and J 3 bases; bases outside gene matches: 7. CDR1 is LGHNA, CDR2 YNFKEQ, per germline.

V usage is TRBV4-1 and J usage is TRBJ2-5; 11 bases align to TRBD2. After removal of 1 base from V and 7 bases from J, the junction contained 11 bases not matched to a gene. The germline V gene has CDR1 MGHRA and CDR2 YSYEKL. This CDR3 contains 17 residues. This CDR3 is CASSQGLLSGRAGTQYF. The CDR3 DNA sequence: TGCGCCAGCAGCCAAGGCTTACTTAGCGGGAGGGCCGGGACCCAGTACTTC.

This clone was found a few times. CDR3 nucleotide sequence: TGTGCCAGTAGACCCGGACAGCACAATCAGCCCCAGCATTTT. This gives the protein CASRPGQHNQPQHF. This chain uses TRBV19 with TRBJ1-5; TRBD1 is a possible D gene (6 bases). This CDR3 spans 14 amino acids. Germline-derived CDR1 and CDR2 are LNHDA and SQIVND (reference sequence). V was cut by 6 bases and J by 3 bases, with 12 bases left in between.

CDR3 nucleotide sequence: TGTGCCAGCAGTCAAATCGGGTATTCACCCCTCCACTTT. Its protein is CASSQIGYSPLHF. V and J are TRBV6-5 and TRBJ1-6; D gene unclear. The ends were cut back, 5 bases at V and 8 bases at J, with 10 bases in the middle. The CDR3 extends over 13 amino acids. Germline V gives CDR1 MNHEY, CDR2 SVGAGI.

This chain links TRBV14 with TRBJ1-2, with no clear D. V lost 3 bases, J lost 5 bases, and 7 bases lay in between. Germline V gene sequence: CDR1 SGHDN, CDR2 FVKESK. This CDR3 is built from 12 residues. The CDR3 loop reads CASSQQSYGYTF. DNA for the CDR3: TGTGCCAGCAGCCAGCAGTCTTATGGCTACACCTTC.

The CDR3 nucleotides read TGTGCCAGCAGCCCCAGAATTCCGGGGGAAGCTTTCTTT. Its translation: CASSPRIPGEAFF. V is TRBV9 and J is TRBJ1-1; D not certain. CDR3 length: 13 amino acids. Trimming shortened V by 4 bases and J by 8 bases, and 15 bases separated the two germline ends. The germline gives CDR1 SGDLS, CDR2 YYNGEE.

J is TRBJ2-2 and V is TRBV19, with no clear D. The CDR3 is 13 residues long. The germline V gene has CDR1 LNHDA and CDR2 SQIVND (reference sequence). Trimming took off 3 bases at V and 6 bases at J, with 8 bases between the two ends. CDR3 amino acids: CASSIPPAGELFF. DNA of the CDR3: TGTGCCAGTAGTATCCCGCCGGCCGGGGAGCTGTTTTTT.

The V and J genes are TRBV5-1 and TRBJ2-2, with D possibly TRBD1 on 5 matching bases. The CDR3 runs 17 residues. Germline V CDR1 and CDR2: SGHRS, YFSETQ. The V and J ends lost 0 bases and 0 bases respectively, with 12 bases between them. This CDR3 reads CASSLELGQANTGELFF. In DNA, the CDR3 is TGCGCCAGCAGCTTGGAATTAGGACAAGCGAACACCGGGGAGCTGTTTTTT.

This clone has only a few counts. Because the CDR3's place on the DNA is in doubt, the DNA is left out and the CDR3 is given as listed by TCRdb. The V call is TRBV21-1, the J call TRBJ1-6; the table assigns TRBD1, which was not confirmed against the DNA. TRBV21-1 is tagged as a pseudogene. 18 amino acids form the CDR3, both terminal residues included. The CDR3 region is CASSKVGTGSKYNSPLHF.

CDR3 residues: CASRAPATNEKLFF. For the CDR3, the DNA is TGTGCCAGCAGAGCCCCTGCAACTAATGAAAAACTGTTTTTT. V is TRBV28 and J is TRBJ1-4; the D is unclear. Per germline, CDR1 MDHEN and CDR2 SYDVKM. The V end was cut by 6 bases, the J end by 0 bases, with 8 bases between. CDR3 length: 14 residues.

The chain is built from TRBV5-5 and TRBJ1-1, with a weak D call TRBD1 (6 bases). Germline CDR1 SGHKS, CDR2 YYEKEE (reference sequence). V shed 1 base and J shed 0 bases, with 19 bases lying between them. The CDR3 spans 18 residues. This chain's CDR3 is CASSLPHRVVGLNTEAFF. The CDR3 DNA reads TGTGCCAGCAGCTTGCCGCACAGGGTAGTTGGGCTGAACACTGAAGCTTTCTTT.

The CDR3 DNA is TGTGCCAGCAGCAACAAACAGGGGATGGGGGAGACCCAGTACTTC. It specifies CASSNKQGMGETQYF. This chain links TRBV6-2 or TRBV6-3 with TRBJ2-5; TRBD1 matches 7 bases. J was trimmed by 5 bases and V by 6 bases; bases with no gene match: 12. Germline CDR1 MNHEY, CDR2 SVGEGT. The CDR3 has 15 residues.

This sequence joins TRBV6-6 and TRBJ2-7; perhaps TRBD1 as D (6 bases). V was trimmed by 6 bases and J by 7 bases, leaving 13 bases between them. Germline values: CDR1 MNHNY, CDR2 SVGAGI (reference sequence). The CDR3 runs to 12 residues. CDR3 residues: CASSQGPGEQYF. CDR3 in DNA: TGTGCCAGCAGCCAGGGGCCAGGAGAGCAGTACTTC.

V is TRBV12-3 or TRBV12-4 and J is TRBJ2-7; D is undetermined. Between the trimmed V and J ends, which lost 6 bases and 0 bases, there was a span of 9 bases. The CDR3 is 13 amino acids. CDR3 sequence (DNA): TGTGCCAGCAGAAACAGTAACTCCTACGAGCAGTACTTC. This translates into CASRNSNSYEQYF.

This clone appeared a few times. V is TRBV6-1 and J is TRBJ1-2; D not certain. V lost 1 base, J lost 3 bases, and 12 bases lay in between. This CDR3 is built from 15 residues. The germline CDR1 and CDR2 sequences are MNHNS and SASEGT. The CDR3 protein is CASSEDPGRDYGYTF. The CDR3 nucleotides are TGTGCCAGCAGTGAAGACCCCGGGAGAGACTATGGCTACACCTTC.

The genes are TRBV5-1 and TRBJ1-1, with D hard to call. From germline, CDR1 is SGHRS and CDR2 YFSETQ. The germline V and J ends were trimmed by 1 base and 1 base, with 5 bases remaining between them. The CDR3 extends over 13 amino acids. DNA for the CDR3: TGCGCCAGCAGCTTGCCATCGAACACTGAAGCTTTCTTT. Residues: CASSLPSNTEAFF.

The rearrangement uses TRBV19 and TRBJ1-5; TRBD1 agrees at 7 bases. Germline trimming cut 5 bases from V and 1 base from J; bases unmatched to any gene: 8. Germline CDR1 reads LNHDA; CDR2 reads SQIVND (reference sequence). The CDR3 has 16 amino acids. The CDR3 nucleotides are TGTGCCAGTAGTGCGGGAACAGGGGTCAGCAATCAGCCCCAGCATTTT. This encodes CASSAGTGVSNQPQHF.

The V gene is TRBV10-3, the J gene TRBJ2-3; 10 nucleotides line up with TRBD2. The CDR3 length is 15 residues. J lost 6 bases, V lost 0 bases, and 3 bases had no gene match. Germline values: CDR1 ENHRY, CDR2 SYGVKD. CDR3 in DNA: TGTGCCATCAGTGAGTCGCCACTAGCGGGGGATACGCAGTATTTT. Protein sequence: CAISESPLAGDTQYF.

The rearrangement uses TRBV27 and TRBJ2-7; D may be TRBD1 (6 bases). Trimming shortened V by 7 bases and J by 2 bases, and 9 bases separated the two germline ends. This CDR3 has 12 residues. Germline CDR1 is MNHEY and CDR2 is SMNVEV (reference sequence). The CDR3 region is CASKRTAYEQYF. The CDR3 bases are TGTGCCAGCAAAAGGACAGCCTACGAGCAGTACTTC.

J is TRBJ1-2 and V is TRBV7-9; D ambiguous. The CDR3 runs 12 residues. Germline lookup yields CDR1 SEHNR and CDR2 FQNEAQ (reference sequence). V was shortened by 3 bases and J by 2 bases, with 4 bases between the two germline ends. CDR3: CASSLENYGYTF. CDR3 DNA: TGTGCCAGCAGCTTGGAGAACTATGGCTACACCTTC.

This clone occurred a few times. This sequence joins TRBV19 and TRBJ2-2, with 10 bases matching TRBD2. V lost 0 bases, J lost 8 bases, and 12 bases stayed unmatched. Germline CDR1 is LNHDA and CDR2 is SQIVND (reference sequence). The CDR3 loop spans 18 amino acids. The CDR3 nucleotides are TGTGCCAGTAGTATAGACCACTCTAGCGGGAGAAGATCAGGGGAGCTGTTTTTT. It encodes CASSIDHSSGRRSGELFF.

This rearrangement joins TRBV27 to TRBJ1-6, with unresolved D. The length of the CDR3 is 16 residues. Germline V lookup: CDR1 MNHEY, CDR2 SMNVEV (reference sequence). V was pared by 0 bases and J by 0 bases, with 6 bases between. CDR3 sequence reads: CASSLSLSSYNSPLHF. For the CDR3, the DNA is TGTGCCAGCAGTTTATCGTTGAGCTCCTATAATTCACCCCTCCACTTT.

J is TRBJ1-6 and V is TRBV5-1; D perhaps matches TRBD1 (6 bases). Trimming stripped 5 bases from V and 6 bases from J, with 18 bases between. This CDR3 has 16 amino acids. Looked up from germline, CDR1 is SGHRS and CDR2 is YFSETQ. The CDR3 coding sequence is TGCGCCAGCAGTCGTGGGGGCAGCCTAATTAATTCACCCCTCCACTTT. It is translated as CASSRGGSLINSPLHF.

The V call is TRBV6-5, the J call TRBJ1-5; no definite D call. Per the germline V gene, CDR1 is MNHEY and CDR2 is SVGAGI. Trimming stripped 8 bases from V and 5 bases from J, with 19 bases between. The CDR3 has 15 amino acids. Written as DNA, the CDR3 is TGTGCCAGCTGCTTAGGGCCGGGAATGGATCAGCCCCAGCATTTT. This sequence encodes CASCLGPGMDQPQHF.

The chain links TRBV5-1 to TRBJ2-5; D is unresolved. Germline values: CDR1 SGHRS, CDR2 YFSETQ. V dropped 2 bases and J dropped 2 bases, with 7 bases sitting between them. CDR3 length: 13 residues. CDR3 DNA sequence: TGCGCCAGCAGCTTTGCAGATCAAGAGACCCAGTACTTC. Encoded protein: CASSFADQETQYF.

V and J are TRBV6-5 and TRBJ1-2, with TRBD1 matching over 10 bases. CDR1 and CDR2 from the germline V gene are MNHEY and SVGAGI. This CDR3 contains 15 residues. The V segment lost 5 bases and the J segment 4 bases; nucleotides outside the gene matches: 7. The CDR3 here is CASSRGTGAGYGYTF. CDR3 sequence (DNA): TGTGCCAGCAGTAGAGGGACAGGGGCAGGCTATGGCTACACCTTC.